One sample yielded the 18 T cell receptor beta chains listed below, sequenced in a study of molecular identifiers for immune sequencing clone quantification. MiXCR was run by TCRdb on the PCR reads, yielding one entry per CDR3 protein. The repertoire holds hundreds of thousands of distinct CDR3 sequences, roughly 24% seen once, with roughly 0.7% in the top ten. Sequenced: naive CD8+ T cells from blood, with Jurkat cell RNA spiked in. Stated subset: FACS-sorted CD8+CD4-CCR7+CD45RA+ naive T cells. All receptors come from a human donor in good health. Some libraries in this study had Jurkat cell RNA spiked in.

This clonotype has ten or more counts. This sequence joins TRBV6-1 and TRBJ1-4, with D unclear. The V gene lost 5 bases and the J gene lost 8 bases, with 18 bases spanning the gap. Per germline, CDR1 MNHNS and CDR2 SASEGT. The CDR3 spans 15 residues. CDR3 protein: CASSPVGGPTEKLFF. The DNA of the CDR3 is TGTGCCAGCAGTCCAGTAGGAGGGCCGACCGAAAAACTGTTTTTT.

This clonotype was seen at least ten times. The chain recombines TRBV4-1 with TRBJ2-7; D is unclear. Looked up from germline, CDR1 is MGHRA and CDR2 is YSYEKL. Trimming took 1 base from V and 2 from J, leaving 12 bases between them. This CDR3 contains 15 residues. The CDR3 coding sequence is TGCGCCAGCAGCCAAGTATGGTCTCTGACCTACGAGCAGTACTTC. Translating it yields CASSQVWSLTYEQYF.

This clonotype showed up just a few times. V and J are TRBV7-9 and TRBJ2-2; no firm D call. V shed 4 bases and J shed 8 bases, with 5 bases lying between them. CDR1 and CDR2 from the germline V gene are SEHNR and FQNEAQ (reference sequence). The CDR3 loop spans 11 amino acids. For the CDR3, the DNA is TGTGCCAGCAGCTCATCGGGGGAGCTGTTTTTT. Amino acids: CASSSSGELFF.

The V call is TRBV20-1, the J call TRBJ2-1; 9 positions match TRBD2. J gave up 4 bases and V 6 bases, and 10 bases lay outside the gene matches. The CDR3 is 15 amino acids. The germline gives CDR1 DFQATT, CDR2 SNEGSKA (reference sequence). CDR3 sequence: CSADPIAGVYNEQFF. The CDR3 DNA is TGCAGTGCCGACCCGATAGCGGGAGTTTACAATGAGCAGTTCTTC.

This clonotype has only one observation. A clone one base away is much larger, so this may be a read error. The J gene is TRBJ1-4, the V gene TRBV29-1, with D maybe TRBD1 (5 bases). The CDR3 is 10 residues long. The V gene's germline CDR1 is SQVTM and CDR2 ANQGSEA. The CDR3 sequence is CSCYSGGVVF. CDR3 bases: TGCAGCTGCTACAGCGGGGGGGTGGTTTTT.

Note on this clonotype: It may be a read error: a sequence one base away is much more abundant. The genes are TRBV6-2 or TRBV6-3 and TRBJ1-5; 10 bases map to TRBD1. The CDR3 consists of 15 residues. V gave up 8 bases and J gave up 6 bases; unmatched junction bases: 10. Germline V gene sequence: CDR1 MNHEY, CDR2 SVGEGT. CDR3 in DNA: TGTGCCAGCGGAAAAAAGACAGGGGGCATTCAGCCCCAGCATTTT. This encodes CASGKKTGGIQPQHF.

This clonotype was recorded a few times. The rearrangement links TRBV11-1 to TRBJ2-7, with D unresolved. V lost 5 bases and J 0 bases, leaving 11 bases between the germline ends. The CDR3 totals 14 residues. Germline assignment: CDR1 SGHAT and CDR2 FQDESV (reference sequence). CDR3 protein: CASSQSENSYEQYF. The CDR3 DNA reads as TGTGCCAGCAGCCAGTCAGAGAACTCCTACGAGCAGTACTTC. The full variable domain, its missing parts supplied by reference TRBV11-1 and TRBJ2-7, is EAEVAQSPRYKITEKSQAVAFWCDPISGHATLYWYRQILGQGPELLVQFQDESVVDDSQLPKDRFSAERLKGVDSTLKIQPAELGDSAMYLCASSQSENSYEQYFGPGTRLTVT.

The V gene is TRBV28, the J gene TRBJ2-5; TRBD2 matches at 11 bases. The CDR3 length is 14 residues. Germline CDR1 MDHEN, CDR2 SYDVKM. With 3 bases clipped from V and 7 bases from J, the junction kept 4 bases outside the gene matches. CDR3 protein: CASSFLAGGATQYF. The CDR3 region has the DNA TGTGCCAGCAGTTTTTTAGCGGGAGGGGCGACCCAGTACTTC.

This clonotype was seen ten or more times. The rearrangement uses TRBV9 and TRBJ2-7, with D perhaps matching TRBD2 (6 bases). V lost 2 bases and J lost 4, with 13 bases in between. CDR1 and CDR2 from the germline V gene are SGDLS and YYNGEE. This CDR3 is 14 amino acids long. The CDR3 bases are TGTGCCAGCAGCGTCACCTCGGCGGGATACGAGCAGTACTTC. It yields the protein CASSVTSAGYEQYF.

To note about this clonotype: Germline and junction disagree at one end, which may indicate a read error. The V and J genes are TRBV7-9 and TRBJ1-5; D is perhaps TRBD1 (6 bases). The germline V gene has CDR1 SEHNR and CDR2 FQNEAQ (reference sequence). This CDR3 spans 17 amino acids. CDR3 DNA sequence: TGTGCCAGCGGCTTGGGCGCAGGCGGGGGGCGAGGTCAGCCCCAGCATTTT. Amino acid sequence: CASGLGAGGGRGQPQHF.

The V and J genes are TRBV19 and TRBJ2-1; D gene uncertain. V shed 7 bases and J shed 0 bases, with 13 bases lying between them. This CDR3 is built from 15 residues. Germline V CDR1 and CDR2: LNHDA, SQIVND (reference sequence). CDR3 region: CASTPGPSSYNEQFF. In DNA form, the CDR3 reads TGTGCCAGTACCCCCGGACCCAGCTCCTACAATGAGCAGTTCTTC.

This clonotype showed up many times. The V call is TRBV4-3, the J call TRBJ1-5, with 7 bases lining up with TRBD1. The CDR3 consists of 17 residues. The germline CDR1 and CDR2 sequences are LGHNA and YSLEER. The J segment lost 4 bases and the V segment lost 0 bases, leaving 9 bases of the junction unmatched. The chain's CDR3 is CASSQDLVNRGNQPQHF. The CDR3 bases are TGCGCCAGCAGCCAAGATCTTGTGAACAGGGGTAATCAGCCCCAGCATTTT.

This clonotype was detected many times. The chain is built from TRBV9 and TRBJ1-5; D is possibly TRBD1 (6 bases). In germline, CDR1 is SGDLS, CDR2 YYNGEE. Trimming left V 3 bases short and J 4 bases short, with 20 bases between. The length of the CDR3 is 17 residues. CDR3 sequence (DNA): TGTGCCAGCAGCGGTGGACAGACTGTAACACGAAATCAGCCCCAGCATTTT. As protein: CASSGGQTVTRNQPQHF.

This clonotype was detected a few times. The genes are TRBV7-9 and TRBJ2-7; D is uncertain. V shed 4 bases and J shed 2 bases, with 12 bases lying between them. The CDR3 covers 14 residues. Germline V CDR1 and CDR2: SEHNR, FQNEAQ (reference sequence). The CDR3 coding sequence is TGTGCCAGCAGCTCAACGGGCCAAACCTACGAGCAGTACTTC. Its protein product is CASSSTGQTYEQYF.

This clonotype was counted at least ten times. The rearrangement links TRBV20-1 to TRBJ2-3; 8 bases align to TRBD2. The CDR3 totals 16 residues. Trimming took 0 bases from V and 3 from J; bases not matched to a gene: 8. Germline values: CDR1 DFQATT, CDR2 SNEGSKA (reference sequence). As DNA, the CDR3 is TGCAGTGCTAGAGATGAGCGGGGGAGCGGGACAGATACGCAGTATTTT. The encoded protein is CSARDERGSGTDTQYF.

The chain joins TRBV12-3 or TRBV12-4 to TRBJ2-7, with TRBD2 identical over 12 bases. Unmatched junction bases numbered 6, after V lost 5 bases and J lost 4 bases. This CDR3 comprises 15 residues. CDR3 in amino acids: CASSPRLAGVYEQYF. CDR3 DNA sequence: TGTGCCAGCAGTCCAAGACTAGCGGGAGTGTACGAGCAGTACTTC.

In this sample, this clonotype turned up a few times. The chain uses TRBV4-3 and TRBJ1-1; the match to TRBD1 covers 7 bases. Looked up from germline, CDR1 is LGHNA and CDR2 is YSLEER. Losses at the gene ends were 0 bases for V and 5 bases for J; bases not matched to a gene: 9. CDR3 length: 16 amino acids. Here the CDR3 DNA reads TGCGCCAGCAGCCAAGATAGGGGAGGGGGCCGGACTGAAGCTTTCTTT. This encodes CASSQDRGGGRTEAFF.

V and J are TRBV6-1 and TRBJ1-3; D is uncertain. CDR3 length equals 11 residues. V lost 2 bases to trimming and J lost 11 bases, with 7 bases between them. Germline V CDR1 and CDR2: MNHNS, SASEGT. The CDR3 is CASSENPPIYF. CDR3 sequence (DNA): TGTGCCAGCAGTGAAAATCCCCCCATATATTTT.